This T cell receptor (beta chain) is from a study of T cell responses to AZD1222 COVID-19 vaccine. Trimming cost V 3 bases and J 10 bases; bases outside gene matches: 10. The CDR3 is 15 amino acids. The germline CDR1 and CDR2 sequences are SQVTM and ANQGSEA. On this clone itself: The antigen is undetermined.

Study conclusions and caveats: Donors were largely white British and mainly female; clonal diversity was possibly underestimated. At 160-218 and 743-854, vaccine-associated CD4 TCRs were dominant, and they spanned spike. Seropositive status at baseline applied to only 6 or 7 AZD1222 recipients.

Sequenced by immunoSEQ multiplex PCR; TCRdb stores in-frame clones only, minus some. The sample has 150,000 to 180,000 clones, about 86% seen once. The rearrangement joins TRBV29-1 to TRBJ2-1; 12 nucleotides line up with TRBD2. The clonotype was recovered from an adult in good health. The sample consisted of peripheral blood, taken on day 0 of MenACWY control vaccination. The CDR3 DNA reads TGCAGCGTTGAGGGTCTAGCGGGAGGGCCTAGGGAGCAGTTCTTC. Its translation: CSVEGLAGGPREQFF.